Described below is a single T cell receptor beta chain sequence and its context. This entry belongs to a study of cytomegalovirus exposure and HLA in healthy donors. The PCR ran on 60 Vbeta and 13 Jbeta primers. Clones were sequenced by immunoSEQ multiplex PCR, and TCRdb holds only the in-frame ones, with some missing. Among about 89,000 clones listed, roughly 60% were seen once. Germline assignment: CDR1 SQVTM and CDR2 ANQGSEA. The CDR3 loop spans 14 amino acids. J is TRBJ2-2 and V is TRBV29-1; 10 bases agree with TRBD1. Sequencing was performed on PBMCs. The sequence derives from a human donor in good health. The CDR3 protein is CFGTGDFNTGELFF. DNA of the CDR3: TGCTTCGGGACAGGGGATTTTAACACCGGGGAGCTGTTTTTT.